Below are 11 T cell receptor beta chains sequenced from a single sample in a study of monozygotic twins with inflammatory bowel disease. With the 5' RACE reads reprocessed, TCRdb shows one record per CDR3 protein and no DNA. The sample includes under 150,000 distinct CDR3 sequences. Sequencing was performed on blood. The receptor set was obtained from a human donor with ulcerative colitis or Crohn's disease, or a healthy co-twin of an affected twin (not recorded which).

The chain carries TRBV7-2 and TRBJ2-3; TCRdb calls TRBD2, which cannot be checked without DNA. The CDR3 length is 16 residues. Germline V CDR1 and CDR2: SGHTA, FQGNSA. CDR3 sequence reads: CASSLVAGLFTDTQYF.

This chain links TRBV11-2 with TRBJ1-1; without DNA, the TCRdb call of TRBD1 cannot be checked. This CDR3 spans 16 amino acids. Per germline, CDR1 SGHAT and CDR2 FQNNGV. CDR3 region: CASSPYLTVINTEAFF. Looking up the rest from reference TRBV11-2 and TRBJ1-1 gives the full variable domain: EAGVAQSPRYKIIEKRQSVAFWCNPISGHATLYWYQQILGQGPKLLIQFQNNGVVDDSQLPKDRFSAERLKGVDSTLKIQPAKLEDSAVYLCASSPYLTVINTEAFFGQGTRLTVV.

This chain connects TRBV7-2 to TRBJ2-1; no DNA is available, so the TRBD2 call from TCRdb remains unchecked. There are 15 residues in the CDR3. Germline V gives CDR1 SGHTA, CDR2 FQGNSA. The CDR3 protein is CASSLEAGGRHEQFF.

J is TRBJ2-1 and V is TRBV7-8. The CDR3 covers 12 residues. Germline-derived CDR1 and CDR2 are SGHVS and FQNEAQ. The CDR3 spells CASSVVVREQFF.

The chain has TRBV13 and TRBJ2-1. The germline V gene encodes CDR1 PRHDT and CDR2 FYEKMQ (reference sequence). This CDR3 has 13 amino acids. CDR3 residues: CASKVGSHNEQFF.

The chain employs TRBV20-1 and TRBJ2-7; TCRdb gives TRBD1 as the D gene, but with no DNA this cannot be confirmed. This CDR3 comprises 14 residues. Germline V lookup: CDR1 DFQATT, CDR2 SNEGSKA (reference sequence). CDR3 sequence reads: CSATDRGGTYEQYF.

The gene calls are TRBV5-1 and TRBJ2-7; TCRdb's D call, TRBD1, is unchecked because there is no DNA. CDR3 length: 15 amino acids. Germline V CDR1 and CDR2: SGHRS, YFSETQ. The CDR3 sequence: CASSFGARWQVEQYF. The whole variable domain, filled in from reference TRBV5-1 and TRBJ2-7, reads KAGVTQTPRYLIKTRGQQVTLSCSPISGHRSVSWYQQTPGQGLQFLFEYFSETQRNKGNFPGRFSGRQFSNSRSEMNVSTLELGDSALYLCASSFGARWQVEQYFGPGTRLTVT.

This rearrangement joins TRBV7-9 to TRBJ2-3. The CDR3 spans 15 residues. Germline V lookup: CDR1 SEHNR, CDR2 FQNEAQ (reference sequence). CDR3 sequence: CASSLDRHLTDTQYF. Full variable domain (remainder filled in from reference TRBV7-9 and TRBJ2-3): DTGVSQNPRHKITKRGQNVTFRCDPISEHNRLYWYRQTLGQGPEFLTYFQNEAQLEKSRLLSDRFSAERPKGSFSTLEIQRTEQGDSAMYLCASSLDRHLTDTQYFGPGTRLTVL.

The rearrangement joins TRBV4-1 to TRBJ2-7; TCRdb outputs TRBD1, but without DNA this stays unchecked. This CDR3 spans 15 amino acids. In germline, CDR1 is MGHRA, CDR2 YSYEKL. CDR3 protein: CASSRLDRDAYEQYF.

The chain uses TRBV7-2 and TRBJ2-3; TCRdb's assignment of TRBD2 cannot be checked, as there is no DNA. This CDR3 is built from 17 residues. Germline lookup yields CDR1 SGHTA and CDR2 FQGNSA. The CDR3 spells CASSPRTSGGTTDTQYF.

The chain couples TRBV19 to TRBJ2-1; the D call from TCRdb, TRBD1, cannot be confirmed without DNA. Germline V gene sequence: CDR1 LNHDA, CDR2 SQIVND (reference sequence). This CDR3 spans 14 amino acids. CDR3 region: CASTRDSFQWEQFF.